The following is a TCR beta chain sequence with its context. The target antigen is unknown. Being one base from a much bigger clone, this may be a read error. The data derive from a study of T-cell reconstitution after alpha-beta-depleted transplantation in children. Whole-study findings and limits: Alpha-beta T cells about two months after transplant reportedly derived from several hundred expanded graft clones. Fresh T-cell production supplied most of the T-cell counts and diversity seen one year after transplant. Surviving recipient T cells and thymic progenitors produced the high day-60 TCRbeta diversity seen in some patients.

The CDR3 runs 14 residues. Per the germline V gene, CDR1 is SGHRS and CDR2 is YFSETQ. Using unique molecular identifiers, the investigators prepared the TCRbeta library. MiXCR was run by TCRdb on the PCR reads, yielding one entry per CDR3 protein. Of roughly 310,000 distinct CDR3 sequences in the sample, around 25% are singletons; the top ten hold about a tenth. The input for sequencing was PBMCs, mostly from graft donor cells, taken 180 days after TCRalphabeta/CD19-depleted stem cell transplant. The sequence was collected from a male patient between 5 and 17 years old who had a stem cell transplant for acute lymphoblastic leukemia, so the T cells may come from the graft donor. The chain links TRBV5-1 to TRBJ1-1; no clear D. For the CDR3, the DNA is TGCGCCACCAGCTTGAGCGATATGAACACTGAAGCTTTCTTT. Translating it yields CATSLSDMNTEAFF.